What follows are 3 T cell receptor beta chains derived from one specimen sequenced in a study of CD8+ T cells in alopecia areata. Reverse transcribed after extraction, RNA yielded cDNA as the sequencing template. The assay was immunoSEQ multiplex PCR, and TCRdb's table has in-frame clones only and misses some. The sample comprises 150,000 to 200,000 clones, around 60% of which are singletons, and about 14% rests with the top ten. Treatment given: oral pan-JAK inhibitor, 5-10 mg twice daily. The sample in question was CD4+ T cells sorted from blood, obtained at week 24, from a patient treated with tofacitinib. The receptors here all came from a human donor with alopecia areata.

DNA of the CDR3: TGTGCCTGTACGGGAGGGGCCAACGTCCTGACTTTC. This gives the protein CACTGGANVLTF. V gene TRBV30 combines with J gene TRBJ2-6; a weak D match, TRBD2 (5 bases). The CDR3 is 12 amino acids. In germline, CDR1 is GTSNPN, CDR2 SVGIG (reference sequence). The V end lost 6 bases, the J end lost 4 bases, and 7 bases lay between the germline ends.

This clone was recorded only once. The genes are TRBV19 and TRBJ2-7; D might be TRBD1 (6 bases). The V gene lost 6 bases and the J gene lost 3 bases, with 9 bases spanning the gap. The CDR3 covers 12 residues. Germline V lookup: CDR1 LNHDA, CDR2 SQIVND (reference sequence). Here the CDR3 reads CASRSGDYEQYF. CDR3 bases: TGTGCCAGTAGATCAGGGGACTACGAGCAGTACTTC.

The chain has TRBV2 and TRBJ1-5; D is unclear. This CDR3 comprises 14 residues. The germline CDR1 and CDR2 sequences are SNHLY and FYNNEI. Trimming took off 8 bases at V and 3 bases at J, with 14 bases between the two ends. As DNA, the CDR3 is TGTGCCAGCGGAGGTAGCACTCTCAATCAGCCCCAGCATTTT. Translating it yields CASGGSTLNQPQHF.